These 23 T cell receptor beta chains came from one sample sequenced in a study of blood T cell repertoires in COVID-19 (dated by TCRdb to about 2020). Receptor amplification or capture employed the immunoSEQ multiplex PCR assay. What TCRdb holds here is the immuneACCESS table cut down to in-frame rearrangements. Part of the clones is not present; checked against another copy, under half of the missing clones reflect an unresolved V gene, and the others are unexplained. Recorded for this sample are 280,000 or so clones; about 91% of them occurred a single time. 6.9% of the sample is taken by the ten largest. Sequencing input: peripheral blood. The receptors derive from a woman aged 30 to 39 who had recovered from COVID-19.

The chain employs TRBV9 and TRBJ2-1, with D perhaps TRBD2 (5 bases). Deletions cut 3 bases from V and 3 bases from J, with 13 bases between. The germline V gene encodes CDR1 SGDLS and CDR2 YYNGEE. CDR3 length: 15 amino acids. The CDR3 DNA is TGTGCCAGCAGCGCGGGGATAGGGTTCTACAATGAGCAGTTCTTC. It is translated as CASSAGIGFYNEQFF.

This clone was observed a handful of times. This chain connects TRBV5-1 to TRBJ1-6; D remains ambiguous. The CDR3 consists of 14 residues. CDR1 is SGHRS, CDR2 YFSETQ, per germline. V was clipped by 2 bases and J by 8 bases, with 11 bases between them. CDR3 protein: CASSFTGLDSPLHF. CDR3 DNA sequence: TGCGCCAGCAGCTTTACGGGATTGGATTCACCCCTCCACTTT.

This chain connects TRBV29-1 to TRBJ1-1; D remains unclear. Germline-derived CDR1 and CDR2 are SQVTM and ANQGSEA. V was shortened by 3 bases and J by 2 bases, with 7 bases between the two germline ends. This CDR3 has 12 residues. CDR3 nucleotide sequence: TGCAGCGTTGACAGCGCAAACACTGAAGCTTTCTTT. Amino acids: CSVDSANTEAFF. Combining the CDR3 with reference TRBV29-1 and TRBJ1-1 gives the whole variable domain SAVISQKPSRDICQRGTSLTIQCQVDSQVTMMFWYRQQPGQSLTLIATANQGSEATYESGFVIDKFPISRPNLTFSTLTVSNMSPEDSSIYLCSVDSANTEAFFGQGTRLTVV.

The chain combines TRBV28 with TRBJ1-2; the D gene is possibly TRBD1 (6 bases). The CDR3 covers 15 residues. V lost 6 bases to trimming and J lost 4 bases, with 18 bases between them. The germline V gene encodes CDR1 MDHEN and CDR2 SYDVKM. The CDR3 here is CASSQTGSRAYGYTF. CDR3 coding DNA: TGTGCCAGCAGCCAAACAGGGAGTCGGGCCTATGGCTACACCTTC.

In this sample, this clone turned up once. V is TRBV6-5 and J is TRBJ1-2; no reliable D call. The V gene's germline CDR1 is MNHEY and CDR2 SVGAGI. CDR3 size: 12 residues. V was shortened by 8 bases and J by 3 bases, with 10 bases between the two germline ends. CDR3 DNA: TGTGCCAGCTATGGGCGGGACTATGGCTACACCTTC. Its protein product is CASYGRDYGYTF.

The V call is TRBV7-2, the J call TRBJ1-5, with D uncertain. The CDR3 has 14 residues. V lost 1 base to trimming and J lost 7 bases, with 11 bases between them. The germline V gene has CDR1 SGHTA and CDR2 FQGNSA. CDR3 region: CASSLGRREQPQHF. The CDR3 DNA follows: TGTGCCAGCAGCTTAGGAAGGAGGGAACAGCCCCAGCATTTT. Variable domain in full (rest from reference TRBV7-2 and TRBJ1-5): GAGVSQSPSNKVTEKGKDVELRCDPISGHTALYWYRQSLGQGLEFLIYFQGNSAPDKSGLPSDRFSAERTGGSVSTLTIQRTQQEDSAVYLCASSLGRREQPQHFGDGTRLSIL.

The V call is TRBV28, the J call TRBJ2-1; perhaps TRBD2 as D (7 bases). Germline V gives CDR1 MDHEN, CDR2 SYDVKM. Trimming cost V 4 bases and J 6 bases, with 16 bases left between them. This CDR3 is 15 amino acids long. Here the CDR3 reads CASSSSRGGINEQFF. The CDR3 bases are TGTGCCAGCAGTTCGTCTAGGGGGGGAATCAATGAGCAGTTCTTC.

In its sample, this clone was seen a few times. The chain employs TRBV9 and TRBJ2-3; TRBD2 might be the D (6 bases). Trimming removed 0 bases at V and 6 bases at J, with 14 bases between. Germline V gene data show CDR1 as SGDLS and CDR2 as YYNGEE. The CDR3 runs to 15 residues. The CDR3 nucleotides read TGTGCCAGCAGCGTAGGGAGGGTCCTATTGGATACGCAGTATTTT. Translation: CASSVGRVLLDTQYF.

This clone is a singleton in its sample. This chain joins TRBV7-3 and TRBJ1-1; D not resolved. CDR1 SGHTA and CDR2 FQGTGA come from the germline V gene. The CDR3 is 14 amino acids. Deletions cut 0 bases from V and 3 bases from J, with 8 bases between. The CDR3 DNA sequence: TGTGCCAGCAGCTTAACCGTGGGCGACACTGAAGCTTTCTTT. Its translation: CASSLTVGDTEAFF.

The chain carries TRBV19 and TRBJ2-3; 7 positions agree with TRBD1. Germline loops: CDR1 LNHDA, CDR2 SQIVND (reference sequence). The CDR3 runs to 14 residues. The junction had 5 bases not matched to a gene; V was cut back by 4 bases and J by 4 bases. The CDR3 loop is CASSNRGEADTQYF. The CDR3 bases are TGTGCCAGTAGTAACAGGGGTGAAGCAGATACGCAGTATTTT. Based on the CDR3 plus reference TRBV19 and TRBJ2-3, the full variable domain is DGGITQSPKYLFRKEGQNVTLSCEQNLNHDAMYWYRQDPGQGLRLIYYSQIVNDFQKGDIAEGYSVSREKKESFPLTVTSAQKNPTAFYLCASSNRGEADTQYFGPGTRLTVL.

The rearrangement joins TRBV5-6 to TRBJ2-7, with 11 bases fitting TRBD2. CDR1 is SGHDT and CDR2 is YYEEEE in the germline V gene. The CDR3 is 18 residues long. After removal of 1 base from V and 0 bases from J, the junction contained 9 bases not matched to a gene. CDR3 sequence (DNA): TGTGCCAGCAGCTTGACTCTAGCGGGGGGTTTGAGCTCCTACGAGCAGTACTTC. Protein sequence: CASSLTLAGGLSSYEQYF.

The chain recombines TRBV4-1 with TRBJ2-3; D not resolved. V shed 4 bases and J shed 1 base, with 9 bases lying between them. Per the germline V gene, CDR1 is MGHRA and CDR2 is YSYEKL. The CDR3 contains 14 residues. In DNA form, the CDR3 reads TGCGCCAGCAGCCTCCAAGCCCGCACAGATACGCAGTATTTT. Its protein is CASSLQARTDTQYF.

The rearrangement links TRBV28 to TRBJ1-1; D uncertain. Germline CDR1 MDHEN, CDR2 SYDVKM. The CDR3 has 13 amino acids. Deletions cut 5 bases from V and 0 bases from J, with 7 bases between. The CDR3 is CASSKSMNTEAFF. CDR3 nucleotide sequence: TGTGCCAGCAGTAAGTCTATGAACACTGAAGCTTTCTTT. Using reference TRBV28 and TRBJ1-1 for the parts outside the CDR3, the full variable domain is DVKVTQSSRYLVKRTGEKVFLECVQDMDHENMFWYRQDPGLGLRLIYFSYDVKMKEKGDIPEGYSVSREKKERFSLILESASTNQTSMYLCASSKSMNTEAFFGQGTRLTVV.

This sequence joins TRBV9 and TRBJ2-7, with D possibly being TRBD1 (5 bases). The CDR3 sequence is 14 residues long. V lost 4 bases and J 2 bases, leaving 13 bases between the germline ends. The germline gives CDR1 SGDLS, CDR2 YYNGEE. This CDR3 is CASSPGTGPYEQYF. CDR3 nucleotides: TGTGCCAGCAGCCCCGGTACAGGACCCTACGAGCAGTACTTC.

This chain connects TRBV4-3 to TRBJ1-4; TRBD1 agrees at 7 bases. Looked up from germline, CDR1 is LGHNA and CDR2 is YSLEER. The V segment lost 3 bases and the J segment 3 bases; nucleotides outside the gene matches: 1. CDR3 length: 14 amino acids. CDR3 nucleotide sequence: TGCGCCAGCAGCCACAGGGGGTCTAATGAAAAACTGTTTTTT. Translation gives CASSHRGSNEKLFF.

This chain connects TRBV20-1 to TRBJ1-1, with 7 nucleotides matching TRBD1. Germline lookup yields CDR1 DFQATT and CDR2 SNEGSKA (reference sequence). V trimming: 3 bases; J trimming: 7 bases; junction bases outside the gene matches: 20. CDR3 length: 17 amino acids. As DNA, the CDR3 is TGCAGTGCTAGTGAACAACCGGGACAGCAATTCAGGGGTGAAGCTTTCTTT. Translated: CSASEQPGQQFRGEAFF.

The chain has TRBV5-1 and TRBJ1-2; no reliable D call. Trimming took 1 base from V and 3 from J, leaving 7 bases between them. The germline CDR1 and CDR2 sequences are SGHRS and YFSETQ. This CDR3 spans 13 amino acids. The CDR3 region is CASSLSLDYGYTF. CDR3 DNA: TGCGCCAGCAGCTTGAGTCTAGACTATGGCTACACCTTC. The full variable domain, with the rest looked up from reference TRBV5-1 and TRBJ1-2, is KAGVTQTPRYLIKTRGQQVTLSCSPISGHRSVSWYQQTPGQGLQFLFEYFSETQRNKGNFPGRFSGRQFSNSRSEMNVSTLELGDSALYLCASSLSLDYGYTFGSGTRLTVV.

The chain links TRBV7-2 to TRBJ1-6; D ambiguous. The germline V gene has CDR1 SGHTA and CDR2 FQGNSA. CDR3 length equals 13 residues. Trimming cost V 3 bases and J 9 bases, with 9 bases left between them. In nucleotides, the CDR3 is TGTGCCAGCAGCTTTCCCCGGGTTTCACCCCTCCACTTT. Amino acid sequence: CASSFPRVSPLHF.

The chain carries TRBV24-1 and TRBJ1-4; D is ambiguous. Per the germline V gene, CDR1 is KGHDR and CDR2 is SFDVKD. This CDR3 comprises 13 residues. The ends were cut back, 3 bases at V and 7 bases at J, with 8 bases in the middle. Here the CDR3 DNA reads TGTGCCACCAGTGATATAGACACTGAAAAACTGTTTTTT. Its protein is CATSDIDTEKLFF.

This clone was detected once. The CDR3 loop reads CASSLGQAHYGYTF. The CDR3 bases are TGTGCCAGCAGCCTTGGACAGGCCCACTATGGCTACACCTTC. The V and J genes are TRBV11-1 and TRBJ1-2; TRBD1 aligns across 7 bases. The CDR3 consists of 14 residues. Germline V gives CDR1 SGHAT, CDR2 FQDESV (reference sequence). Trimming cost V 5 bases and J 3 bases; bases outside gene matches: 6.

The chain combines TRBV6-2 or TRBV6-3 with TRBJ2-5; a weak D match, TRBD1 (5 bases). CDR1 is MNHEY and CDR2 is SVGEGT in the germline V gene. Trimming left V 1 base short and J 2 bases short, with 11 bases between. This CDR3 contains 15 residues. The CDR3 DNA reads TGTGCCAGCAGTTACTTGCGACAGACACAAGAGACCCAGTACTTC. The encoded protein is CASSYLRQTQETQYF.

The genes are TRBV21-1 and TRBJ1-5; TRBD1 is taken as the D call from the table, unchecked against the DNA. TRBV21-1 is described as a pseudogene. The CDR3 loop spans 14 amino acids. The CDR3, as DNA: TGTGCCAGCAATTGGGGGCCTAGCAATCAGCCCCAGCATTTT. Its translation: CASNWGPSNQPQHF.

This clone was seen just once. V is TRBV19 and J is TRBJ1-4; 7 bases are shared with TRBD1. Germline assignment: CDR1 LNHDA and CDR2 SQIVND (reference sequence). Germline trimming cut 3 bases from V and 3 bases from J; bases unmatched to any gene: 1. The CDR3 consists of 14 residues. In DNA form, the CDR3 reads TGTGCCAGTAGTATCCAGGGGGCTAATGAAAAACTGTTTTTT. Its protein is CASSIQGANEKLFF.